The clone carrying this TCR beta chain was recorded at least ten times. Its antigen is unknown. The record originates from a study of T cell repertoires in cytomegalovirus infection. Overall study context: It was the public TCR beta signatures that indicated both CMV infection and matching HLA type. Regarding the study as a whole: CMV-specific TCR beta clonotypes restricted by HLA-C dominated the ex vivo response. There were carriers of CMV plus the relevant HLA, and cumulative public TCR beta family frequency identified them.

The CDR3 has 16 amino acids. Germline lookup yields CDR1 MDHEN and CDR2 SYDVKM. The trim removed 5 bases at V and 4 bases at J, leaving 7 bases unmatched. TCRdb itself ran the reads through MiXCR, one entry per CDR3 protein. The table has some 97,000 distinct CDR3 sequences, more than 20% seen once; the top ten hold roughly 43%. The gene calls are TRBV28 and TRBJ2-5; 13 positions match TRBD2. The source is a human donor in good health (CMV status not recorded). Some clones in this sample may be carry-over from other donors' samples. The sample taken for sequencing was CD8+ T cells from PBMCs. The CDR3 here is CASSLGLAGEIETQYF. In nucleotides, the CDR3 is TGTGCCAGCAGTCTCGGACTAGCGGGGGAAATAGAGACCCAGTACTTC. The full variable domain, in which reference TRBV28 and TRBJ2-5 provide the parts outside the CDR3, is DVKVTQSSRYLVKRTGEKVFLECVQDMDHENMFWYRQDPGLGLRLIYFSYDVKMKEKGDIPEGYSVSREKKERFSLILESASTNQTSMYLCASSLGLAGEIETQYFGPGTRLLVL.